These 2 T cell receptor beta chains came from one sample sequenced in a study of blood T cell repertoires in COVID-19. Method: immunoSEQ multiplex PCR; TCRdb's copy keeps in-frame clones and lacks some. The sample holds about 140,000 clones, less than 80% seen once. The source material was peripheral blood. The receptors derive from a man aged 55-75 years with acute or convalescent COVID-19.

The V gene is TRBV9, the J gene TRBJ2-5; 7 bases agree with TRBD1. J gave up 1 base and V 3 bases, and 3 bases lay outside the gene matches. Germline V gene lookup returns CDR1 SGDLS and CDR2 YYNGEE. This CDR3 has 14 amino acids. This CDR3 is CASSAGTVQETQYF. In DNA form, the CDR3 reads TGTGCCAGCAGCGCCGGGACAGTCCAAGAGACCCAGTACTTC.

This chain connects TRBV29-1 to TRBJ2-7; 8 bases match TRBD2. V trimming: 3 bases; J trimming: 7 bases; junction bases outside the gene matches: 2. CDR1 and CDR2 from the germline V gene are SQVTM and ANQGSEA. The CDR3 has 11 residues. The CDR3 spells CSVDGGGEQYF. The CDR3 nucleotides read TGCAGCGTTGACGGCGGGGGGGAGCAGTACTTC.